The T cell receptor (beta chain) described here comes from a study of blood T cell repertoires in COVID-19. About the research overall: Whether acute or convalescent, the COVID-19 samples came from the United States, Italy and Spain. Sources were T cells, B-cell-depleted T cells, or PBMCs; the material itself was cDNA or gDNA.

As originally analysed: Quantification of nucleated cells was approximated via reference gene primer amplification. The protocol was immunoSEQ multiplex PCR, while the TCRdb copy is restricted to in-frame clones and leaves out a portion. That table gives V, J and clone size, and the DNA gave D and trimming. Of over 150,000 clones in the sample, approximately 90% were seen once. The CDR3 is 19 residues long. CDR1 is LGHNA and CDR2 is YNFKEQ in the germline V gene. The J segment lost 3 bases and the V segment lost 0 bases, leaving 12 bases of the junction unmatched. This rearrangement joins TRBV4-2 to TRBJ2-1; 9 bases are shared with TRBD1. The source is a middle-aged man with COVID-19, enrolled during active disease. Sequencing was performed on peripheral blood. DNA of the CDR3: TGTGCCAGCAGCCAAGATCTTACCATGGGACAGGGTGACTACAATGAGCAGTTCTTC. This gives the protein CASSQDLTMGQGDYNEQFF.